This TCR beta chain is from a study of blood T cell repertoires in COVID-19. At the level of the study: Whether acute or convalescent, the COVID-19 samples came from the United States, Italy and Spain. In each case, the material was cDNA or gDNA derived from T cells, B-cell-depleted T cells, or PBMCs.

In the source study's methods: The assay estimated nucleated cells by amplifying reference gene primers. Profiled with immunoSEQ multiplex PCR; TCRdb holds only in-frame clones, not every one. V, J and clone size are taken as reported in that table, and D and trimming were inferred from the DNA itself. The sample includes 110,000 to 150,000 clones, approximately 84% of them seen just once. The germline V gene encodes CDR1 SGHNT and CDR2 YENEEA. This CDR3 comprises 12 residues. Trimming cost V 2 bases and J 13 bases; bases outside gene matches: 5. This rearrangement joins TRBV11-3 to TRBJ2-3; TRBD1 matches at 8 bases. The TCR sequence derives from a human donor in a cohort sampled during active COVID-19. Specimen: peripheral blood. The DNA for the CDR3 is TGTGCCAGCAGCTTATCCAGGGGGCCAAAGTATTTT. It translates to CASSLSRGPKYF.